This T cell receptor beta chain stems from a study of T cell responses to AZD1222 COVID-19 vaccine. The CDR3 is 14 residues long. The germline gives CDR1 SGDLS, CDR2 YYNGEE. J lost 2 bases, V lost 4 bases, and 5 bases had no gene match. The protocol was immunoSEQ multiplex PCR, while the TCRdb copy is restricted to in-frame clones and leaves out a portion. The repertoire holds about 100,000 clones, with roughly 90% as singletons. Study conclusions and caveats: Repertoire sampling was restricted to post-peak T cell response timepoints. White British donors predominated, females outnumbered males, and clonal diversity was possibly underestimated. Of spike-specific TCRs, nearly half reportedly target regions left unmutated in variants.

On this clone itself: Its antigen is unknown.

This clonotype was sampled from an adult in good health. Sequencing was performed on peripheral blood, taken on day 0 of AZD1222 vaccination. This chain links TRBV9 with TRBJ2-7, with 8 bases identical to TRBD2. The CDR3 here is CASSTGGSPYEQYF. CDR3 sequence (DNA): TGTGCCAGCAGCACGGGGGGGTCCCCCTACGAGCAGTACTTC.